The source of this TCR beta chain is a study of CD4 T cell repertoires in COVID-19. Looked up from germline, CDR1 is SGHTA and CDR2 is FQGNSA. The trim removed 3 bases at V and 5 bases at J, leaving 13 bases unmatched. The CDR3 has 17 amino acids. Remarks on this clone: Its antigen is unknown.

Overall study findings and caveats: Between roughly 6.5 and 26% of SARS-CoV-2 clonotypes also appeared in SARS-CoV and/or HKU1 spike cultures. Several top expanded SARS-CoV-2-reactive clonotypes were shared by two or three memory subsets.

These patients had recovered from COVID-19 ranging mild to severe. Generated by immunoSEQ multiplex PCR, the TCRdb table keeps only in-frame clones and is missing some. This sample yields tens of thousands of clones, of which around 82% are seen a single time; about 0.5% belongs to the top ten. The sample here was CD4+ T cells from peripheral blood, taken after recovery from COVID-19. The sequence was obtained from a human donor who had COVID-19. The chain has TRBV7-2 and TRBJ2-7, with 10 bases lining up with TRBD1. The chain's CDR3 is CASSFPPAGTGDDEQYF. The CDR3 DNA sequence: TGTGCCAGCAGCTTCCCTCCCGCCGGGACAGGGGATGACGAGCAGTACTTC.